Below, 28 T cell receptor beta chains from the same sample are listed, as sequenced in a study of blood T cell repertoires in COVID-19 (dated by TCRdb to 2019 to 2021). Preparation of the library involved the immunoSEQ multiplex PCR assay. As stored in TCRdb, this immuneACCESS dataset retains in-frame rearrangements with V and J assigned. A fraction of the clones does not appear; measured against another copy, unresolved V genes explain less than half of the discrepancy, and the remainder lacks a known reason. A total of some 7,700 clones appear in this sample, 88% of them only once. The ten largest clones take up around 10% of the sample. Material: peripheral blood. These receptor sequences come from a human donor in a cohort sampled during active COVID-19.

V and J are TRBV10-3 and TRBJ2-7; tentative D call: TRBD1 (6 bases). CDR1 and CDR2 from the germline V gene are ENHRY and SYGVKD. V gave up 3 bases and J gave up 4 bases, with 10 bases separating them. The CDR3 is made up of 13 amino acids. The CDR3 loop reads CAISEIQGYEQYF. For the CDR3, the DNA is TGTGCCATCAGTGAAATACAGGGTTACGAGCAGTACTTC.

This chain joins TRBV11-3 and TRBJ2-5; 7 bases are shared with TRBD2. The germline CDR1 and CDR2 sequences are SGHNT and YENEEA. Trimming took 5 bases from V and 5 from J; bases not matched to a gene: 11. CDR3 length: 15 amino acids. The CDR3 DNA is TGTGCCAGCAGCAACGTGGGGCGGGAGTTTGAGACCCAGTACTTC. Translating it yields CASSNVGREFETQYF.

This clone has more than one count but fewer than ten. The chain is built from TRBV7-9 and TRBJ2-7; D ambiguous. V was trimmed by 5 bases and J by 1 base, leaving 6 bases between them. The CDR3 spans 12 residues. Germline V gene data show CDR1 as SEHNR and CDR2 as FQNEAQ (reference sequence). DNA for the CDR3: TGTGCCAGCAGCCTTGTTTCCTACGAGCAGTACTTC. This encodes CASSLVSYEQYF.

This chain joins TRBV2 and TRBJ2-7, with TRBD2 identical over 7 bases. V shed 10 bases, J shed 4 bases, and the junction held 13 bases outside the gene matches. This CDR3 contains 14 residues. The V gene's germline CDR1 is SNHLY and CDR2 FYNNEI. The CDR3 spells CATMGRTRTYEQYF. The CDR3 DNA follows: TGTGCCACGATGGGGAGGACTAGGACTTACGAGCAGTACTTC. Looking up the rest from reference TRBV2 and TRBJ2-7 gives the full variable domain: EPEVTQTPSHQVTQMGQEVILRCVPISNHLYFYWYRQILGQKVEFLVSFYNNEISEKSEIFDDQFSVERPDGSNFTLKIRSTKLEDSAMYFCATMGRTRTYEQYFGPGTRLTVT.

The chain links TRBV28 to TRBJ1-4, with 7 nucleotides matching TRBD1. The V gene end was trimmed by 3 bases and the J gene end by 8 bases; junction bases not matched to a gene: 9. The CDR3 spans 15 residues. From germline, CDR1 is MDHEN and CDR2 SYDVKM. CDR3 loop: CASSFGYRGVEKLFF. In DNA form, the CDR3 reads TGTGCCAGCAGTTTCGGGTACAGGGGAGTCGAAAAACTGTTTTTT.

This chain links TRBV7-8 with TRBJ1-5; TRBD1 matches at 8 bases. The CDR3 is 16 amino acids. With V trimmed by 5 bases and J by 3 bases, 9 bases remained unmatched. The germline V gene has CDR1 SGHVS and CDR2 FQNEAQ. CDR3 DNA sequence: TGTGCCAGCAGCCTACCGGGACAGGAGGTCAATCAGCCCCAGCATTTT. Amino acid sequence: CASSLPGQEVNQPQHF.

The chain joins TRBV15 to TRBJ2-7; the D gene is possibly TRBD2 (5 bases). CDR1 is LNHNV, CDR2 YYDKDF, per germline (reference sequence). Trimming took off 0 bases at V and 2 bases at J, with 17 bases between the two ends. This CDR3 is built from 17 residues. The CDR3 DNA follows: TGTGCCACCAGCAGAGATAGGACTCGTCCGGAACCCTACGAGCAGTACTTC. Residues: CATSRDRTRPEPYEQYF.

The chain links TRBV24-1 to TRBJ1-2, with TRBD1 matching over 7 bases. The CDR3 has 12 residues. The ends lost 10 bases at V and 3 bases at J; junction bases unmatched: 4. Germline V gene data show CDR1 as KGHDR and CDR2 as SFDVKD. The CDR3 here is CATSQGDYGYTF. As DNA, the CDR3 is TGTGCCACGTCCCAGGGGGACTATGGCTACACCTTC.

The count of this clone is one. The gene calls are TRBV10-3 and TRBJ1-1; D is perhaps TRBD1 (5 bases). The CDR3 extends over 13 amino acids. V was clipped by 8 bases and J by 1 base, with 11 bases between them. Germline V gives CDR1 ENHRY, CDR2 SYGVKD. CDR3 sequence (DNA): TGTGCCATCGACACAGGATCGAACACTGAAGCTTTCTTT. It codes for CAIDTGSNTEAFF.

The V gene is TRBV7-9, the J gene TRBJ2-2; no clear D. CDR3 length: 16 amino acids. Trimming removed 0 bases at V and 2 bases at J, with 10 bases between. Germline V gene data show CDR1 as SEHNR and CDR2 as FQNEAQ (reference sequence). As DNA, the CDR3 is TGTGCCAGCAGCTTAGCGTTCTCCAGAAACACCGGGGAGCTGTTTTTT. This gives the protein CASSLAFSRNTGELFF.

The chain recombines TRBV3-1 (or the pseudogene TRBV3-2) with TRBJ2-2; D is uncertain. The V end lost 1 base, the J end lost 9 bases, and 3 bases lay between the germline ends. The germline V gene has CDR1 LGHDT and CDR2 YNNKEL (reference sequence). This CDR3 contains 11 residues. The CDR3 spells CASSQVWELFF. In DNA form, the CDR3 reads TGTGCCAGCAGCCAAGTCTGGGAGCTGTTTTTT.

This rearrangement joins TRBV5-6 to TRBJ2-7, with TRBD2 matching 10 bases. This CDR3 has 15 residues. V shed 4 bases, J shed 1 base, and the junction held 5 bases outside the gene matches. Germline loops: CDR1 SGHDT, CDR2 YYEEEE. The CDR3 bases are TGTGCCAGCAGCAGGGGACTAGCGAATTCCTACGAGCAGTACTTC. This codes for CASSRGLANSYEQYF.

The chain couples TRBV29-1 to TRBJ1-1, with TRBD1 as a possible D gene (6 bases). V was cut by 8 bases and J by 0 bases, with 13 bases left in between. The CDR3 is made up of 13 amino acids. CDR1 and CDR2 from the germline V gene are SQVTM and ANQGSEA. The CDR3 loop reads CSTDRTMNTEAFF. The CDR3 coding sequence is TGCAGCACTGACAGGACCATGAACACTGAAGCTTTCTTT.

The chain combines TRBV10-3 with TRBJ2-3; unclear D gene. CDR3 length: 12 amino acids. Germline CDR1 reads ENHRY; CDR2 reads SYGVKD. The V end lost 7 bases, the J end lost 5 bases, and 10 bases lay between the germline ends. The CDR3: CAITDSGDTQYF. The CDR3 region has the DNA TGTGCCATCACCGACTCGGGAGATACGCAGTATTTT.

The V and J genes are TRBV2 and TRBJ1-1; the D is unclear. With 1 base removed from V and 0 bases from J, the gap between germline ends came to 6 bases. Germline CDR1 and CDR2: SNHLY and FYNNEI. The CDR3 runs to 14 residues. The CDR3 nucleotides are TGTGCCAGCAGTGAAGACCAGGTGAACACTGAAGCTTTCTTT. Its protein product is CASSEDQVNTEAFF.

V is TRBV5-1 and J is TRBJ2-5, with 7 bases matching TRBD1. The trim removed 4 bases at V and 2 bases at J, leaving 8 bases unmatched. The CDR3 sequence is 15 residues long. CDR1 is SGHRS, CDR2 YFSETQ, per germline. CDR3 DNA: TGCGCCAGCAGCCCCGACAGGGTTAGGCAAGAGACCCAGTACTTC. This translates into CASSPDRVRQETQYF.

The CDR3 sequence is CATSRQTGTGWETQYF. The CDR3 bases are TGTGCCACCAGCAGACAGACCGGGACAGGGTGGGAGACCCAGTACTTC. The chain uses TRBV15 and TRBJ2-5, with 9 positions matching TRBD1. The CDR3 covers 16 residues. J gave up 5 bases and V 2 bases, and 9 bases lay outside the gene matches. Germline CDR1 reads LNHNV; CDR2 reads YYDKDF (reference sequence).

The V gene is TRBV19, the J gene TRBJ2-3; 11 bases align to TRBD2. CDR3 size: 17 residues. The V segment lost 7 bases and the J segment 2 bases; nucleotides outside the gene matches: 11. CDR1 is LNHDA and CDR2 is SQIVND in the germline V gene (reference sequence). The CDR3 DNA reads as TGTGCCAGTAACCTAGCGGGAGGCGGCCCCCACACAGATACGCAGTATTTT. This encodes CASNLAGGGPHTDTQYF.

The V gene is TRBV13, the J gene TRBJ2-7; 8 bases are shared with TRBD2. This CDR3 is built from 14 residues. Germline V CDR1 and CDR2: PRHDT, FYEKMQ (reference sequence). The ends lost 2 bases at V and 2 bases at J; junction bases unmatched: 2. This chain's CDR3 is CASSLLAGPYEQYF. The CDR3 DNA reads TGTGCCAGCAGCTTACTAGCGGGCCCCTACGAGCAGTACTTC.

This sequence joins TRBV28 and TRBJ2-7; 10 nucleotides align to TRBD2. Per germline, CDR1 MDHEN and CDR2 SYDVKM. This CDR3 has 20 residues. Losses at the gene ends were 2 bases for V and 3 bases for J; bases not matched to a gene: 19. CDR3 nucleotide sequence: TGTGCCAGCAGTTTAGAACGGGACTTTACGAGCGGGAGGGCCCTCTACGAGCAGTACTTC. Amino acids: CASSLERDFTSGRALYEQYF.

The V gene is TRBV5-1, the J gene TRBJ1-2; D is possibly TRBD1 (5 bases). Between the trimmed V and J ends, which lost 0 bases and 9 bases, there was a span of 12 bases. The CDR3 covers 13 residues. Germline lookup yields CDR1 SGHRS and CDR2 YFSETQ. The CDR3 sequence is CASSLDIGASYTF. DNA for the CDR3: TGCGCCAGCAGCTTGGACATTGGGGCAAGCTACACCTTC.

Only a few counts were recorded for this clone. V gene TRBV21-1 combines with J gene TRBJ1-6; TRBD1 is the table's D call, not checked against the DNA. TRBV21-1 is a pseudogene locus. The CDR3 runs 15 residues. As DNA, the CDR3 is TGTGCCAGCAGCATTGGACAGGTCAACAATTCACCCCTCCACTTT. Translation gives CASSIGQVNNSPLHF.

The V gene is TRBV4-2, the J gene TRBJ2-7, with 9 bases that match TRBD2. Germline-derived CDR1 and CDR2 are LGHNA and YNFKEQ. This CDR3 is built from 16 residues. V gave up 0 bases and J gave up 7 bases; unmatched junction bases: 10. The CDR3 nucleotides read TGTGCCAGCAGCCAAGATCATGCGGGAGGGCCACGGGAGCAGTACTTC. Protein product: CASSQDHAGGPREQYF.

The chain is built from TRBV30 and TRBJ2-7, with 7 nucleotides matching TRBD2. The ends lost 0 bases at V and 1 base at J; junction bases unmatched: 0. The CDR3 sequence is 13 residues long. Germline-derived CDR1 and CDR2 are GTSNPN and SVGIG (reference sequence). CDR3 in amino acids: CAWSVLASYEQYF. Here the CDR3 DNA reads TGTGCCTGGAGTGTACTAGCGTCCTACGAGCAGTACTTC.

The rearrangement links TRBV2 to TRBJ1-1; D possibly corresponds to TRBD1 (5 bases). This CDR3 is 16 amino acids long. Germline V CDR1 and CDR2: SNHLY, FYNNEI. Deletions cut 0 bases from V and 7 bases from J, with 18 bases between. The CDR3: CASSEALWKGVFEAFF. CDR3 coding DNA: TGTGCCAGCAGTGAAGCCCTGTGGAAAGGGGTATTTGAAGCTTTCTTT. The whole variable domain, filled in from reference TRBV2 and TRBJ1-1, reads EPEVTQTPSHQVTQMGQEVILRCVPISNHLYFYWYRQILGQKVEFLVSFYNNEISEKSEIFDDQFSVERPDGSNFTLKIRSTKLEDSAMYFCASSEALWKGVFEAFFGQGTRLTVV.

This chain uses TRBV9 with TRBJ2-3; a possible D gene is TRBD2 (5 bases). Germline lookup yields CDR1 SGDLS and CDR2 YYNGEE. V lost 0 bases to trimming and J lost 2 bases, with 10 bases between them. The CDR3 contains 15 residues. CDR3 in amino acids: CASSVAGTHTDTQYF. The CDR3, as DNA: TGTGCCAGCAGCGTAGCGGGAACTCACACAGATACGCAGTATTTT.

V usage is TRBV14 and J usage is TRBJ2-7; D ambiguous. The germline CDR1 and CDR2 sequences are SGHDN and FVKESK. This CDR3 spans 14 amino acids. V was clipped by 0 bases and J by 6 bases, with 12 bases between them. The CDR3 DNA reads TGTGCCAGCAGCCAAGATTATGGTAAGCGCGAGCAGTACTTC. Amino acid sequence: CASSQDYGKREQYF.

The chain links TRBV12-3 or TRBV12-4 to TRBJ2-7; D is ambiguous. This CDR3 spans 12 amino acids. The V and J ends lost 3 bases and 5 bases respectively, with 8 bases between them. CDR3 protein: CASSFVLDEQYF. The DNA of the CDR3 is TGTGCCAGCAGTTTCGTACTGGACGAGCAGTACTTC.